The rows below give T cell receptor beta chains drawn from one sample of a study of molecular identifiers for immune sequencing clone quantification. TCRdb reanalysed the PCR reads using MiXCR and keeps one entry per CDR3 protein. The sample includes about 330,000 distinct CDR3 sequences, about 22% seen only once; the top ten take approximately 0.74%. Material: naive CD8+ T cells from blood, with Jurkat cell RNA spiked in. Receptor source: a human donor in good health. Some libraries in this study had Jurkat cell RNA spiked in. The conserved cysteine and the conserved F or W are not part of the CDR3 here.

j_call	v_call	cdr3_length	cdr3_aa
TRBJ2-5	TRBV4-1	16	ASSPIPLAGGPQETQY
TRBJ2-3	TRBV16	11	ASMSANSDTQY
TRBJ2-3	TRBV12-3/TRBV12-4	11	ATTGASTDTQY
TRBJ2-5	TRBV2	15	ASSPILGGQGPKAQY
TRBJ2-3	TRBV5-1	14	ASSLDATTSTDTQY
TRBJ2-1	TRBV29-1	11	SLFGQGSNEQF
TRBJ2-7	TRBV19	13	ASSIFFGQTYEQY
TRBJ1-1	TRBV7-9	12	ASSHRWTNTEAF
TRBJ2-1	TRBV4-3	14	ASSQESGGDRSEQF
TRBJ2-2	TRBV4-3	14	ASSQDTLGGPGELF
TRBJ1-1	TRBV30	11	AWSVLGNTEAF
TRBJ2-7	TRBV5-3	12	TSSLGTGSYEQY
TRBJ2-7	TRBV28	12	ASSLDREGRVQY
TRBJ2-3	TRBV10-3	11	AISGFPPDTPY
TRBJ2-7	TRBV20-1	11	SARGSETYEQY
TRBJ2-7	TRBV27	13	ASSPGQGMYWEQY
TRBJ2-7	TRBV14	14	ASSQRLAGVFYEQY
TRBJ2-5	TRBV7-9	11	ASSPGFGETQY
TRBJ2-3	TRBV27	11	ASSLQASDTQY
TRBJ1-5	TRBV19	13	ASSITGTFNQPQH
TRBJ2-5	TRBV29-1	13	SVDSGSVYQETQY
TRBJ1-1	TRBV7-9	11	ASSLSSRLGAF
TRBJ2-2	TRBV19	14	ASSIGQGARTGELF
TRBJ2-3	TRBV4-3	18	ASSQALRLAGGTSTDTQY
TRBJ1-4	TRBV7-2	14	ASSFADRAAEEKLF
TRBJ2-3	TRBV27	15	ASTHGPGDYQTDTQY
TRBJ2-7	TRBV10-2	14	ASSESEGTGPNEQY
TRBJ2-7	TRBV7-9	11	ASSALGDYEQY
TRBJ1-4	TRBV7-8	12	ASRSTGANEKLF
TRBJ2-1	TRBV4-3	15	ASSQDLLAGGNNEQF
TRBJ2-2	TRBV12-3/TRBV12-4	13	ASSPTGGAAGELF
TRBJ1-4	TRBV28	12	ASSFRASTEKLF